This passage covers 10 T cell receptor beta chains from one sample sequenced in a study of CD8+ T cells in alopecia areata. Extraction and reverse transcription of RNA yielded cDNA as the sequencing template. Profiling relied on immunoSEQ multiplex PCR, and the TCRdb table lists in-frame clones only, not all of them. The sample consists of over 200,000 clones, roughly 57% of them appearing once. Specimen: CD4+ T cells sorted from blood, collected at week 0. The receptors here all came from a human donor with alopecia areata.

This rearrangement joins TRBV19 to TRBJ1-2; 10 bases map to TRBD1. V was clipped by 3 bases and J by 3 bases; unmatched bases: 4. This CDR3 contains 15 residues. Per germline, CDR1 LNHDA and CDR2 SQIVND (reference sequence). Here the CDR3 DNA reads TGTGCCAGTAGTATTAGCGGGACAGGGGACTATGGCTACACCTTC. It is translated as CASSISGTGDYGYTF. Full variable domain (remainder filled in from reference TRBV19 and TRBJ1-2): DGGITQSPKYLFRKEGQNVTLSCEQNLNHDAMYWYRQDPGQGLRLIYYSQIVNDFQKGDIAEGYSVSREKKESFPLTVTSAQKNPTAFYLCASSISGTGDYGYTFGSGTRLTVV.

The rearrangement joins TRBV30 to TRBJ1-1; D remains ambiguous. V was shortened by 4 bases and J by 3 bases, with 15 bases between the two germline ends. Germline loops: CDR1 GTSNPN, CDR2 SVGIG (reference sequence). The length of the CDR3 is 14 residues. CDR3 sequence reads: CAWKSVGRDTEAFF. Written as DNA, the CDR3 is TGTGCCTGGAAATCGGTAGGGAGGGACACTGAAGCTTTCTTT.

The genes are TRBV5-1 and TRBJ1-2; D is uncertain. The CDR3 contains 15 residues. V was trimmed by 0 bases and J by 3 bases, leaving 12 bases between them. The germline CDR1 and CDR2 sequences are SGHRS and YFSETQ. This CDR3 is CASSLAGLTDYGYTF. Written as DNA, the CDR3 is TGCGCCAGCAGCTTGGCCGGTCTAACTGACTATGGCTACACCTTC.

V is TRBV6-5 and J is TRBJ2-7; 9 bases align to TRBD2. The ends lost 2 bases at V and 2 bases at J; junction bases unmatched: 1. Germline V gives CDR1 MNHEY, CDR2 SVGAGI. This CDR3 contains 14 residues. CDR3 bases: TGTGCCAGCAGTTACGTAGCGGGAGCCTACGAGCAGTACTTC. Translation: CASSYVAGAYEQYF.

The chain joins TRBV2 to TRBJ1-2; 7 bases match TRBD1. The junction had 3 bases not matched to a gene; V was cut back by 6 bases and J by 8 bases. The V gene's germline CDR1 is SNHLY and CDR2 FYNNEI. CDR3 length: 11 amino acids. This CDR3 is CASREQGGYTF. The CDR3 DNA reads TGTGCCAGCAGGGAACAGGGGGGCTACACCTTC.

This clone has a handful of counts. The genes are TRBV6-4 and TRBJ1-1; unclear D gene. With 4 bases removed from V and 2 bases from J, the gap between germline ends came to 8 bases. The CDR3 loop spans 13 amino acids. Germline V lookup: CDR1 MRHNA, CDR2 SNTAGT. The CDR3 nucleotides are TGTGCCAGCAGTGTTAGCCCCAACACTGAAGCTTTCTTT. Amino acids: CASSVSPNTEAFF.

This clone was counted between two and nine times. The chain joins TRBV7-9 to TRBJ2-7; TRBD1 matches 7 bases. With V trimmed by 5 bases and J by 3 bases, 7 bases remained unmatched. The length of the CDR3 is 14 residues. CDR1 and CDR2 from the germline V gene are SEHNR and FQNEAQ (reference sequence). The CDR3 nucleotides read TGTGCCAGCAGCCTGACAGGGTACAGCTACGAGCAGTACTTC. Protein sequence: CASSLTGYSYEQYF. Supplemented by reference TRBV7-9 and TRBJ2-7, the full variable domain reads DTGVSQNPRHKITKRGQNVTFRCDPISEHNRLYWYRQTLGQGPEFLTYFQNEAQLEKSRLLSDRFSAERPKGSFSTLEIQRTEQGDSAMYLCASSLTGYSYEQYFGPGTRLTVT.

The chain uses TRBV6-1 and TRBJ1-2, with D possibly matching TRBD1 (5 bases). The CDR3 totals 14 residues. Germline V gene data show CDR1 as MNHNS and CDR2 as SASEGT. Trimming removed 3 bases from V and 0 bases from J, with 8 bases in between. In DNA, the CDR3 is TGTGCCAGCAGTGAGGGGGGTGCTAACTATGGCTACACCTTC. As protein: CASSEGGANYGYTF.

The CDR3 coding sequence is TGTGCCAGCAGTGAAAACGAGGGGAGCCTTGGTGGCTACACCTTC. It specifies CASSENEGSLGGYTF. The chain joins TRBV2 to TRBJ1-2, with D possibly being TRBD1 (5 bases). CDR3 length: 15 residues. Germline values: CDR1 SNHLY, CDR2 FYNNEI. Trimming removed 2 bases at V and 7 bases at J, with 17 bases between.

The V and J genes are TRBV7-9 and TRBJ2-6; D not resolved. The CDR3 covers 15 residues. Germline lookup yields CDR1 SEHNR and CDR2 FQNEAQ (reference sequence). Trimming took off 3 bases at V and 4 bases at J, with 10 bases between the two ends. As DNA, the CDR3 is TGTGCCAGCAGCTTTAGTCGCTCCGGGGCCAACGTCCTGACTTTC. Protein product: CASSFSRSGANVLTF.